A selection of T cell receptor beta chains follows, all from one sample in a study of response to subunit inactivated influenza vaccine. Via MiXCR, TCRdb re-called the RT-PCR reads, giving one row per CDR3 protein. The sample has about 700,000 distinct CDR3 sequences; approximately 14% are singletons. The sample was PBMCs from blood, taken approximately 15 days before vaccination. Receptor source: a man aged 45-65 years who received an inactivated influenza vaccine. The CDR3 runs from the conserved cysteine through the conserved F or W.

CDR3,V,J
CASTQTQTGELFF,TRBV12-3/TRBV12-4,TRBJ2-2
CASGPPRISGANVLTF,TRBV5-1,TRBJ2-6
CASSPKLAGAPTDTQYF,TRBV27,TRBJ2-3
CASSTGWNTEAFF,TRBV9,TRBJ1-1
CASSSLGQGSGYTF,TRBV7-2,TRBJ1-2
CASSSPWGTANTGELFF,TRBV7-9,TRBJ2-2
CATSDLRSDTDTQYF,TRBV24-1,TRBJ2-3
CATRGLYGYAF,TRBV28,TRBJ1-2
CASSLVSRGVTDTQYF,TRBV7-8,TRBJ2-3
CSHSRSSSYNEQFF,TRBV29-1,TRBJ2-1
CASSPGQGNNYGYTF,TRBV12-3/TRBV12-4,TRBJ1-2
CASSPARGQPQHF,TRBV3-1,TRBJ1-5
CASSLGRGPPYEQYF,TRBV7-2,TRBJ2-7
CASSQGYGRTGNEQFF,TRBV7-3,TRBJ2-1
CSASHSTYGIDTQYF,TRBV20-1,TRBJ2-3
CASSSGQGLSAEYF,TRBV12-3/TRBV12-4,TRBJ2-7
CASSKQTGGIYEQYF,TRBV2,TRBJ2-7
CASSLRLAGAGETQYF,TRBV12-3/TRBV12-4,TRBJ2-5
CASTRERHAYEQYF,TRBV7-2,TRBJ2-7
CSAAGGRRGFPGELFF,TRBV20-1,TRBJ2-2
CASSETGASKNIQYF,TRBV25-1,TRBJ2-4
CASSLTGMETQYF,TRBV7-2,TRBJ2-5
CASSQDSLAGGPISDTQYF,TRBV4-2,TRBJ2-3
CASRMTGGLTDTQYF,TRBV7-6,TRBJ2-3
CASSRGFKNYEQYF,TRBV19,TRBJ2-7
CAPRDRGRSDTEAFF,TRBV6-1,TRBJ1-1
CASSFSANTIYF,TRBV5-6,TRBJ1-3
CASSWNRGTGELFF,TRBV12-3/TRBV12-4,TRBJ2-2